The clone carrying this TCR beta chain has just one count. This sample was included in a study of blood T cell repertoires in COVID-19. Turning to the study itself: There were acute and convalescent COVID-19 samples, and they came from the United States, Italy and Spain. The analysed material was cDNA or gDNA that came from T cells, B-cell-depleted T cells, or PBMCs.

TCRdb keeps only in-frame clones here, not all; method: immunoSEQ multiplex PCR. The sample carries roughly 70,000 clones, roughly nine tenths recorded once. The origin of this receptor is a man aged 45 to 65 with acute or convalescent COVID-19. Sequencing input: peripheral blood.

Here the CDR3 reads CASSLTGNTGELFF. Here the CDR3 DNA reads TGTGCCAGCAGTTTGACAGGAAACACCGGGGAGCTGTTTTTT. The chain has TRBV6-2 or TRBV6-3 and TRBJ2-2, with D possibly TRBD1 on 6 matching bases. Germline CDR1 MNHEY, CDR2 SVGEGT. The CDR3 is 14 amino acids. The V and J ends lost 4 bases and 2 bases respectively, with 8 bases between them.